Many counts were recorded for the clone carrying this TCR beta chain. RNA transcripts provided the source from which TCR beta CDR3 regions were amplified. The HTBI primer set drove a first-round RT-PCR of the TCR CDR3. TCRdb called the multiplex PCR reads again in MiXCR, with one record for every CDR3 protein. In the table there are about 600,000 distinct CDR3 sequences, about a sixth of which are singletons. These data come from a study of T cells in Graves' hyperthyroidism and ophthalmopathy. The CDR3 covers 14 residues. V lost 7 bases, J lost 4 bases, and 16 bases lay in between. CDR1 and CDR2 from the germline V gene are GTSNPN and SVGIG (reference sequence).

The sample comprised blood. The sequence derives from a woman aged 40 to 50 with Graves' ophthalmopathy. The chain carries TRBV30 and TRBJ2-2; D possibly corresponds to TRBD1 (6 bases). The CDR3 sequence is CAYSGGRITGELFF. Written as DNA, the CDR3 is TGTGCCTACAGTGGGGGCCGTATCACCGGGGAGCTGTTTTTT.